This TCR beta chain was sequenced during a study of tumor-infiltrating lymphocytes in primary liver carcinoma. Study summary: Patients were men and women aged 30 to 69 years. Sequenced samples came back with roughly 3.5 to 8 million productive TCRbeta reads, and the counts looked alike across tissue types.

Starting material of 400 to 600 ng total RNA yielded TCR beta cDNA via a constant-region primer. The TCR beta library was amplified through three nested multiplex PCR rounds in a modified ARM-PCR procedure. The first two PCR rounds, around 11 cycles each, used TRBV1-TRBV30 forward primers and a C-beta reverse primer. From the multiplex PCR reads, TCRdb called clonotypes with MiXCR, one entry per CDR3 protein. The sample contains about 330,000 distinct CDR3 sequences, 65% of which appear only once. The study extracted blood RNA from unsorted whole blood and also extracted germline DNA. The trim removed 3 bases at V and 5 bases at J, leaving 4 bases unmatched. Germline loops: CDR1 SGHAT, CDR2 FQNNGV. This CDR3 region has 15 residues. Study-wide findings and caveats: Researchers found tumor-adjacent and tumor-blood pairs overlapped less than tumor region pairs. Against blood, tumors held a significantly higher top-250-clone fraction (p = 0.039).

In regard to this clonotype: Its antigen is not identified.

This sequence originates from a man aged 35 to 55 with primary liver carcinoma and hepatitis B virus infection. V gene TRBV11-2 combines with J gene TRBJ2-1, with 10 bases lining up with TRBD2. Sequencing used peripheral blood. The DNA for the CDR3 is TGTGCCAGCAGCTTTCTAGCGGGAGAGGACAATGAGCAGTTCTTC. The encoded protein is CASSFLAGEDNEQFF.